These T cell receptor beta chains were read from a single sample in a study of blood T cells in healthy people across ages. A single record per CDR3 protein comes from TCRdb applying MiXCR to the 5' RACE reads. The sample shows 1.5 million to 2 million distinct CDR3 sequences, about 32% of them seen only once. Sequencing was carried out using blood. The receptors stem from a woman aged 30 to 39 in good health. Each CDR3 is given with its conserved first and last residue. A D gene is named only where the DNA matches it firmly. Not every row has a clone size; where given, it reads once, few, many or a size class.

size,D,V,J,CDR3,DNA
.,.,TRBV7-2,TRBJ2-1,CASSPPGVGSEQFF,TGTGCCAGCAGCCCTCCGGGGGTGGGCAGTGAGCAGTTCTTC
few,.,TRBV9,TRBJ2-6,CASSVEAIGANVLTF,TGTGCCAGCAGCGTAGAAGCTATTGGGGCCAACGTCCTGACTTTC
few,.,TRBV5-4,TRBJ2-5,CASTPEEGGGETQYF,TGTGCCAGCACTCCTGAAGAAGGAGGGGGCGAGACCCAGTACTTC
.,TRBD2,TRBV10-3,TRBJ2-1,CAISLAGGLFNEQFF,TGTGCCATCAGCCTAGCGGGGGGCTTGTTTAATGAGCAGTTCTTC
.,.,TRBV6-4,TRBJ2-1,CASSDSGRGNEQFF,TGTGCCAGCAGTGACTCGGGCAGGGGAAATGAGCAGTTCTTC
few,.,TRBV27,TRBJ1-1,CASSLVAWNTEAFF,TGTGCCAGCAGTTTAGTGGCGTGGAACACTGAAGCTTTCTTT
.,TRBD1,TRBV20-1,TRBJ1-4,CSASPTGVERLFF,TGCAGTGCTAGCCCGACAGGGGTCGAAAGACTGTTTTTT
few,.,TRBV20-1,TRBJ1-1,CSARESTEAFF,TGCAGTGCTAGAGAGAGCACTGAAGCTTTCTTT
few,.,TRBV20-1,TRBJ2-7,CSADLGSSYEQYF,TGCAGTGCTGACCTGGGGAGCTCCTACGAGCAGTACTTC
few,TRBD2,TRBV4-1,TRBJ2-7,CASSPLAGGGGEQYF,TGCGCCAGCAGCCCCCTAGCGGGAGGCGGGGGCGAGCAGTACTTC
.,TRBD2,TRBV7-3,TRBJ2-2,CASSLRLAGGTGELFF,TGTGCCAGCAGCTTAAGACTAGCGGGAGGAACCGGGGAGCTGTTTTTT